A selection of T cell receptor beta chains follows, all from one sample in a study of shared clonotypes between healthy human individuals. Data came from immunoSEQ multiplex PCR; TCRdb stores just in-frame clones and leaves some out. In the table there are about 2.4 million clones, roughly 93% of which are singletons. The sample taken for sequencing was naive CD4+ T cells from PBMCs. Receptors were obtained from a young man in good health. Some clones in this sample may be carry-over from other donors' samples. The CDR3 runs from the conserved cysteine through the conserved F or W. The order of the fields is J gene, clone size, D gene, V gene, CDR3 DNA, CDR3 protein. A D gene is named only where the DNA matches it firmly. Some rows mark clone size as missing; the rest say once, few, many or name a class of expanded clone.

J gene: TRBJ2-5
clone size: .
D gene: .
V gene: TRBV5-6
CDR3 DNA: TGTGCCAGCAGCCTGCGCAGGGGTCAAGAGACCCAGTACTTC
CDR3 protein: CASSLRRGQETQYF

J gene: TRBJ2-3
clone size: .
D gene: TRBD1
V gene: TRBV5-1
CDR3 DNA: TGCGCCAGCAGCTTGATGTACAGGGGGACAAATACGCAGTATTTT
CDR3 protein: CASSLMYRGTNTQYF

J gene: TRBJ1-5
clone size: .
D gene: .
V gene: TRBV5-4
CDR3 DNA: TGTGCCAGCAGCTTTAGCAGAGATAGCAATCAGCCCCAGCATTTT
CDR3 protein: CASSFSRDSNQPQHF

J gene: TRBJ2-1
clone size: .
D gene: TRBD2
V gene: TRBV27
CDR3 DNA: TGTGCCAGCAGCCAACACCTAGCGGGACACCACAATGAGCAGTTCTTC
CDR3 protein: CASSQHLAGHHNEQFF

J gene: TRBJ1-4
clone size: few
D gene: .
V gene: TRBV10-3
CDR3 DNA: TGTGCCATCTCGGGGGGAACTAATGAAAAACTGTTTTTT
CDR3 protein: CAISGGTNEKLFF

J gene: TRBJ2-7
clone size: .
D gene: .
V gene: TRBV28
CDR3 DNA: TGTGCCAGCAGCCAAACAGGTTACGAGCAGTACTTC
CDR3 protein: CASSQTGYEQYF

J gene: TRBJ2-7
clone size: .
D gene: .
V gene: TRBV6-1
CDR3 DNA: TGTGCCAGCTACTGGAGCTACGAGCAGTACTTC
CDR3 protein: CASYWSYEQYF

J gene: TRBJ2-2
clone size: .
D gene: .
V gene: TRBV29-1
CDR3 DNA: TGCAGCGTTGGAGAGAGAATCGGGACAGCGGGCACCGGGGAGCTGTTTTTT
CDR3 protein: CSVGERIGTAGTGELFF

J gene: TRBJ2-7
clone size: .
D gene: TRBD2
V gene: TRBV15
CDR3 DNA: TGTGCCACCAGGGGGACTAGCGGGAGGTACGAGCAGTACTTC
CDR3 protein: CATRGTSGRYEQYF

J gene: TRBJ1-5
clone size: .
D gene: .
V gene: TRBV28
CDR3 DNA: TGTGCCAGCAGCCGGGGGGCAGGGGTACAGCCCCAGCATTTT
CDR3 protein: CASSRGAGVQPQHF

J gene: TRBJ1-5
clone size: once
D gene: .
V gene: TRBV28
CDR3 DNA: TGTGCCAGCAGTTTATTAACCCCTAGCAATCAGCCCCAGCATTTT
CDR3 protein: CASSLLTPSNQPQHF